A few counts support the clone carrying this T cell receptor beta chain. Primed by a sample-barcoded 5' primer and a J-beta primer mix, a second PCR proceeded for roughly 6 to 12 cycles. From each sample, at least 3 million paired-end reads containing CDR3 were obtained. TCRdb re-called the 5' RACE reads through MiXCR, storing one row per CDR3 protein. The table lists about 780,000 distinct CDR3 sequences, around 45% of them singletons. This sample is drawn from a study of blood T cells in healthy people across ages. CDR3 length equals 12 residues. Trimming removed 5 bases from V and 5 bases from J; junction bases left unmatched: 2. The V gene's germline CDR1 is KGHSH and CDR2 LQKENI.

This TCR was sampled from a man at least 80 years old in good health. Sequencing used blood. This chain links TRBV18 with TRBJ1-2; 7 bases line up with TRBD1. CDR3 in DNA: TGTGCCAGCTCAGGGGACAGATATGGCTACACCTTC. It is translated as CASSGDRYGYTF.